This T cell receptor (beta chain) emerged from a study of shared clonotypes between healthy human individuals. Overall study results and limits: Clonotype sharing across donors was expected to vary with sequencing depth. Among a handful of donors, roughly 5.5% of naive CD4 clonotypes were found in common. Tissues were not sampled, only blood, and their repertoires likely differ. Memory subsets had estimated richness that was generally smaller than that of naive subsets.

For this clone: Its target is not known. The sample contains more than one DNA sequence encoding this CDR3.

The germline gives CDR1 SGHRS, CDR2 YFSETQ. V trimming: 0 bases; J trimming: 1 base; junction bases outside the gene matches: 2. The CDR3 length is 15 residues. The protocol was immunoSEQ multiplex PCR, while the TCRdb copy is restricted to in-frame clones and leaves out a portion. The table includes roughly 2.4 million clones, around 95% detected once. This receptor was obtained from a man between 18 and 35 years old in good health. The chain couples TRBV5-1 to TRBJ2-5; 8 positions agree with TRBD1. Sequenced input: naive CD4+ T cells sorted from blood. Subset here: CD45RA+ positively selected. In nucleotides, the CDR3 is TGCGCCAGCAGCTTGGCCGGACAGGGCCAAGAGACCCAGTACTTC. This encodes CASSLAGQGQETQYF.